This T cell receptor (beta chain) was sequenced during a study of blood T cell repertoires in COVID-19. Background on the study: Some COVID-19 samples were acute and others convalescent; all came from the United States, Italy and Spain. PBMCs, B-cell-depleted T cells, or T cells provided the cDNA or gDNA that made up the material.

V lost 0 bases to trimming and J lost 7 bases; unmatched junction nucleotides: 3. The germline gives CDR1 SGHRS, CDR2 YFSETQ. The CDR3 runs to 14 residues. Authors' processing steps: Cell counts per sample came from amplifying reference gene primers. TCRdb keeps only in-frame clones here, not all; method: immunoSEQ multiplex PCR. That table is the source of V, J and clone size, and D and trimming were worked out from the DNA. The sample includes around 99,000 clones, about nine tenths of them seen just once. V and J are TRBV5-1 and TRBJ2-7; TRBD2 matches at 11 bases. Sequences were obtained from peripheral blood. The sequence came from a man in his fifties with acute or convalescent COVID-19. In DNA, the CDR3 is TGCGCCAGCAGCTTGGGATTAGCGGGAGGGGAGCAGTACTTC. Residues: CASSLGLAGGEQYF.